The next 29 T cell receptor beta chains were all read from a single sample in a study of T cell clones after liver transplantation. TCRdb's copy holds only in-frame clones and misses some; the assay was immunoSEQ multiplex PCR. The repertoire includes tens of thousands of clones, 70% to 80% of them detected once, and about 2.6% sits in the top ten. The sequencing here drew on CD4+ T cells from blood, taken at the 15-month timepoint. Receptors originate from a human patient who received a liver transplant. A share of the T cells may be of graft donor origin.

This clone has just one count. CDR3 protein: CASLEGHGQETQYF. The DNA for the CDR3 is TGTGCCAGCCTAGAGGGCCATGGCCAAGAGACCCAGTACTTC. This chain joins TRBV2 and TRBJ2-5; possibly TRBD2 for D (5 bases). This CDR3 region has 14 residues. Trimming took off 8 bases at V and 1 base at J, with 14 bases between the two ends. Germline assignment: CDR1 SNHLY and CDR2 FYNNEI.

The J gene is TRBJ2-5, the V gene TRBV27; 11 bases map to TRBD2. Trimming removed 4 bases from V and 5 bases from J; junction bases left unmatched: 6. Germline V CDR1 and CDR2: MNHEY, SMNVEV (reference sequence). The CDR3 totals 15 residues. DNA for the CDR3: TGTGCCAGCAGTTCGATTAGCGGGAGGGCCGAGACCCAGTACTTC. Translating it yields CASSSISGRAETQYF.

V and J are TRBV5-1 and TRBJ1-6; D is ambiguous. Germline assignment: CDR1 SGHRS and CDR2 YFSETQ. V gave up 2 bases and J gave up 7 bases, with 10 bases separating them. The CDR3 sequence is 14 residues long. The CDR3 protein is CASSLSQKNSPLHF. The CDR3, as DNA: TGCGCCAGCAGCTTATCGCAGAAGAATTCACCCCTCCACTTT.

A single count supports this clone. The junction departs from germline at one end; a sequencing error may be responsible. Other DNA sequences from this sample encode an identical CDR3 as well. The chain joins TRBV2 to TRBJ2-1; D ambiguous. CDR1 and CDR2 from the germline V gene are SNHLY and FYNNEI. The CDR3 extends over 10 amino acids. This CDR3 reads CASSRTEQFF. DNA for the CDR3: TGCGCCAGCAGTCGTACTGAGCAGTTCTTC.

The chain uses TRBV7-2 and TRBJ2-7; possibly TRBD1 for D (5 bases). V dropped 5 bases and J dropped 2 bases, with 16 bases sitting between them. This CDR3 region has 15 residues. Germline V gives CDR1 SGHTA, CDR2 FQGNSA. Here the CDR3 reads CASSLDPGLPYEQYV. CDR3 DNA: TGTGCCAGCAGCCTGGACCCAGGGCTCCCCTACGAGCAGTACGTC.

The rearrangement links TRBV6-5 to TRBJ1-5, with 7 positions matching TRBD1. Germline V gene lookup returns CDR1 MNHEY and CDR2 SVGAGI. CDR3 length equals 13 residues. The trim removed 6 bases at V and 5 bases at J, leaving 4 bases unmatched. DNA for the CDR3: TGTGCCAGCAGAAACAGGGGTGATCAGCCCCAGCATTTT. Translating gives CASRNRGDQPQHF.

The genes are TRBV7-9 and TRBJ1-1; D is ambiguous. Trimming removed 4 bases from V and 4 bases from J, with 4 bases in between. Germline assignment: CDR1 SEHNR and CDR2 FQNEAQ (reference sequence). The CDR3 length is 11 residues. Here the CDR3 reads CASSSFTEAFF. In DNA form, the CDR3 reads TGTGCCAGCAGCTCTTTCACTGAAGCTTTCTTT.

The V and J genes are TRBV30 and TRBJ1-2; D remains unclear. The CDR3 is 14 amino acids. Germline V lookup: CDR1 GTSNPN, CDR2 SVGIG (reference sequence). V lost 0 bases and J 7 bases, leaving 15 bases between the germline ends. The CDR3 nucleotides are TGTGCCTGGAGTGTGGAAGGTTCTTATGGTGGCTACACCTTC. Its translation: CAWSVEGSYGGYTF.

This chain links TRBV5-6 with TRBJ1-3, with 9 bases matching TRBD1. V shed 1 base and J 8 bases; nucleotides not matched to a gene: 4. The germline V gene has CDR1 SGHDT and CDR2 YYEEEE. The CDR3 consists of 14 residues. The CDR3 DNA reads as TGTGCCAGCAGCTTGACAGGGGGCGCGGACACCATATATTTT. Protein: CASSLTGGADTIYF.

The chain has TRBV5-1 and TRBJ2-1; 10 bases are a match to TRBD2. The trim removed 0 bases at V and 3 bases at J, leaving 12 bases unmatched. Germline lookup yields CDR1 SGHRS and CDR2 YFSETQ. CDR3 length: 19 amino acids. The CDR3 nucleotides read TGCGCCAGCAGCTTGGTGGGGGGCTCAAGACTAGCGGGCTACAATGAGCAGTTCTTC. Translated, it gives CASSLVGGSRLAGYNEQFF.

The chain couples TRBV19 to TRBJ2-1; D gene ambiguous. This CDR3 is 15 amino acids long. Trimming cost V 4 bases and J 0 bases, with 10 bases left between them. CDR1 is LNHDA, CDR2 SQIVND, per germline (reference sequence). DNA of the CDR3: TGTGCCAGTAGTAAGGCAGCAAGCTCCTACAATGAGCAGTTCTTC. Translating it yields CASSKAASSYNEQFF. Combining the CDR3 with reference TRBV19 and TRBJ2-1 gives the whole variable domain DGGITQSPKYLFRKEGQNVTLSCEQNLNHDAMYWYRQDPGQGLRLIYYSQIVNDFQKGDIAEGYSVSREKKESFPLTVTSAQKNPTAFYLCASSKAASSYNEQFFGPGTRLTVL.

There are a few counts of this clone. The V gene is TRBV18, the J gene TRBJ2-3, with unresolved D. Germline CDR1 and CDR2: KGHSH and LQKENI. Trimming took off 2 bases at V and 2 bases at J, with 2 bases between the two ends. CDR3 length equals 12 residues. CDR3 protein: CASSPNTDTQYF. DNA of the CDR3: TGTGCCAGCTCACCAAACACAGATACGCAGTATTTT.

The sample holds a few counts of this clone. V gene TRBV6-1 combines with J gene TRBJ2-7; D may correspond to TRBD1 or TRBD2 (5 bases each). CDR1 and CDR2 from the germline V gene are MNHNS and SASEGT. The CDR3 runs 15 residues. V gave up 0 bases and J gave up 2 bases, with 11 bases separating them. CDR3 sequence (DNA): TGTGCCAGCAGTGAAGCACTGGGGGTGACCTACGAGCAGTACTTC. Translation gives CASSEALGVTYEQYF.

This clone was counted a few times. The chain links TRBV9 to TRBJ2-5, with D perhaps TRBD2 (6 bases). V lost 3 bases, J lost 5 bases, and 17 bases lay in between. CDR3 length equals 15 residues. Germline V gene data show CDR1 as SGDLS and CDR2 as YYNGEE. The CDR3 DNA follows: TGTGCCAGCAGCGAACACGGGACTCCAGGGGAGACCCAGTACTTC. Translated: CASSEHGTPGETQYF.

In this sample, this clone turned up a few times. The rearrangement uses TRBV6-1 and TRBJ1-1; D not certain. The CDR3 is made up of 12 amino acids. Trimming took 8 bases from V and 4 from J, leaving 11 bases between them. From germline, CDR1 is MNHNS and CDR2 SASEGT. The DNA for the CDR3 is TGTGCCAGCGGGCGCCTGGGCACTGAAGCTTTCTTT. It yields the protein CASGRLGTEAFF.

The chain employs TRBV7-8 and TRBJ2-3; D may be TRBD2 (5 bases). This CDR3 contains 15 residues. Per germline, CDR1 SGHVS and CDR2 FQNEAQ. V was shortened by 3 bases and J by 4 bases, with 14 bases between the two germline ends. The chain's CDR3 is CASSFRGNMADTQYF. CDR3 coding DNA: TGTGCCAGCAGCTTTCGGGGTAATATGGCAGATACGCAGTATTTT.

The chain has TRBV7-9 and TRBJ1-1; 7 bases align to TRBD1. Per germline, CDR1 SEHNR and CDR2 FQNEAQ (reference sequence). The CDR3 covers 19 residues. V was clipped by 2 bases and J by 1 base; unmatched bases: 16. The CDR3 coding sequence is TGTGCCAGCAGCTTATTAAAAGTTATGCGTCAGGGGGAGAACACTGAAGCTTTCTTT. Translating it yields CASSLLKVMRQGENTEAFF.

The CDR3 loop is CAIRADSTEAFF. The CDR3 DNA is TGTGCCATCAGAGCGGACAGCACTGAAGCTTTCTTT. The chain joins TRBV10-3 to TRBJ1-1, with TRBD1 as a possible D gene (6 bases). The CDR3 is 12 amino acids. V lost 6 bases and J lost 4, with 9 bases in between. Germline V gives CDR1 ENHRY, CDR2 SYGVKD.

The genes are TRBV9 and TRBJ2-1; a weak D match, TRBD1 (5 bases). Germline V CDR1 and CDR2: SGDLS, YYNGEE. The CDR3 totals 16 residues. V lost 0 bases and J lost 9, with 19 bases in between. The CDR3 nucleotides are TGTGCCAGCAGCGTAGGTAGTGGTTGGGGCCTCAGTGAGCAGTTCTTC. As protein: CASSVGSGWGLSEQFF.

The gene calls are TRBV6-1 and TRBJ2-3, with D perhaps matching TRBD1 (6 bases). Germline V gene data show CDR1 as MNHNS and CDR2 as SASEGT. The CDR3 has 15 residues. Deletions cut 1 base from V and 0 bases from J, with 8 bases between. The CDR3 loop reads CASSEGGQSTDTQYF. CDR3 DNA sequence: TGTGCCAGCAGTGAAGGGGGGCAAAGCACAGATACGCAGTATTTT.

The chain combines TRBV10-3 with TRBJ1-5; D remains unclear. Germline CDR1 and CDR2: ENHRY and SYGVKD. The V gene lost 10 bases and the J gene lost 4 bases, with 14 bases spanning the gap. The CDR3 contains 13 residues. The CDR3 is CATLPELNQPQHF. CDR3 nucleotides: TGTGCCACCTTGCCAGAGCTGAATCAGCCCCAGCATTTT.

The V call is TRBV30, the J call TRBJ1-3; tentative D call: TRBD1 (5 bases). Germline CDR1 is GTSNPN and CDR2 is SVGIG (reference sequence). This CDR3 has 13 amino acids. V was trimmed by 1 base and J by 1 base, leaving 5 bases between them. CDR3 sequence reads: CAWSGGSGNTIYF. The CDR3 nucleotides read TGTGCCTGGAGTGGGGGGTCTGGAAACACCATATATTTT.

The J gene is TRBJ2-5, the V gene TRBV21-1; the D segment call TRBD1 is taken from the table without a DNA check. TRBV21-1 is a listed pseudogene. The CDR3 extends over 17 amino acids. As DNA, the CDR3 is TGTGCCAGCAGCAAAGCGAGTGGGGCTCCCACACAAGAGACCCAGTACTTC. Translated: CASSKASGAPTQETQYF.

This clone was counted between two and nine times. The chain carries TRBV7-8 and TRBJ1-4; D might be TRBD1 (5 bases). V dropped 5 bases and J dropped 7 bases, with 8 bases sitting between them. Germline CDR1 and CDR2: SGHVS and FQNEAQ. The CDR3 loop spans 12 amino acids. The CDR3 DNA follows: TGTGCCAGCAGCATGAGGGGTGAAAAACTGTTTTTT. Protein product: CASSMRGEKLFF.

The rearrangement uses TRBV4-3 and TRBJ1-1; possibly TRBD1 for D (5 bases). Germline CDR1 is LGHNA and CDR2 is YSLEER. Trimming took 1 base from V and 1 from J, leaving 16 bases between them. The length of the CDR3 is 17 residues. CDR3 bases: TGCGCCAGCAGCCAAGGGGCGGGACCAAAGGGGAACACTGAAGCTTTCTTT. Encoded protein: CASSQGAGPKGNTEAFF.

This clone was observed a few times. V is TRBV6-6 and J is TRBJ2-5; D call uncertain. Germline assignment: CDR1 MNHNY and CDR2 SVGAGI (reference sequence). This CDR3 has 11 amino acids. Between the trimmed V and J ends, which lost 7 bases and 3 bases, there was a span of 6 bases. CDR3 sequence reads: CASTGEETQYF. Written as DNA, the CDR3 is TGTGCCAGCACGGGTGAAGAGACCCAGTACTTC.

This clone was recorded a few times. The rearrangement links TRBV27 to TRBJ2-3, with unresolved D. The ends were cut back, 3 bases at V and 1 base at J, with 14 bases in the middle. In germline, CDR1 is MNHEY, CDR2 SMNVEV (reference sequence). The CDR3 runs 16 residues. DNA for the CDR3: TGTGCCAGCAGTTTTTATGGTGTGCAGGGCACAGATACGCAGTATTTT. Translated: CASSFYGVQGTDTQYF.

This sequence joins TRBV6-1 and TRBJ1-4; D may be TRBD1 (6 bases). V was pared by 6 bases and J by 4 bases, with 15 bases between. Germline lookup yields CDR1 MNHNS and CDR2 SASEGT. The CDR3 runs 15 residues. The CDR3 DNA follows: TGTGCCAGCAGGGACGCAGGGGCGGATAATGAAAAACTGTTTTTT. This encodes CASRDAGADNEKLFF.

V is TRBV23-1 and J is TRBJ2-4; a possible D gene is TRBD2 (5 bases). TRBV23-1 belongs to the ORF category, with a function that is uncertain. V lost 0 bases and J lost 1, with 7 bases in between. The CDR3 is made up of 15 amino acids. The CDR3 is CASSQSRAAKNIQYF. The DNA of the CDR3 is TGCGCCAGCAGTCAATCGAGGGCGGCCAAAAACATTCAGTACTTC.